The 9 T cell receptor beta chains presented below share a single source sample, sequenced in a study of cytomegalovirus exposure and HLA in healthy donors. Both 60 Vbeta primers and 13 Jbeta primers went into the PCR. Generated by immunoSEQ multiplex PCR, the TCRdb table keeps only in-frame clones and is missing some. The sample yields 170,000 or so clones, about 78% seen once. The sequenced sample consisted of PBMCs. These receptor sequences come from a man aged 60 to 69 in good health and CMV-seronegative.

The chain recombines TRBV9 with TRBJ2-7; possible D gene TRBD1, 6 bases. CDR1 is SGDLS and CDR2 is YYNGEE in the germline V gene. V shed 4 bases and J shed 3 bases, with 14 bases lying between them. The CDR3 covers 14 residues. The CDR3 sequence is CASSPTYRDYEQYF. Written as DNA, the CDR3 is TGTGCCAGCAGCCCTACTTACAGGGACTACGAGCAGTACTTC.

The chain employs TRBV7-9 and TRBJ1-2; 7 bases line up with TRBD1. Trimming removed 1 base from V and 6 bases from J; junction bases left unmatched: 11. The CDR3 spans 16 residues. Germline values: CDR1 SEHNR, CDR2 FQNEAQ (reference sequence). The CDR3 DNA reads TGTGCCAGCAGCTTAGTTTCCGGGACAGCAGAAAATGGCTACACCTTC. This codes for CASSLVSGTAENGYTF.

The J gene is TRBJ2-2, the V gene TRBV14; D is perhaps TRBD2 (6 bases). This CDR3 spans 16 amino acids. Germline CDR1 SGHDN, CDR2 FVKESK. V was pared by 1 base and J by 5 bases, with 14 bases between. The CDR3 region has the DNA TGTGCCAGCAGCCAAGTCACCGCCCGGGGGACCGGGGAGCTGTTTTTT. Its translation: CASSQVTARGTGELFF.

In nucleotides, the CDR3 is TGTGCCAGCAGCTATTATACAGGGGGCACTGAAGCTTTCTTT. It yields the protein CASSYYTGGTEAFF. The V and J genes are TRBV7-8 and TRBJ1-1; TRBD1 agrees at 8 bases. The CDR3 sequence is 14 residues long. V gave up 4 bases and J gave up 4 bases; unmatched junction bases: 5. Germline assignment: CDR1 SGHVS and CDR2 FQNEAQ. Variable domain in full (rest from reference TRBV7-8 and TRBJ1-1): GAGVSQSPRYKVAKRGQDVALRCDPISGHVSLFWYQQALGQGPEFLTYFQNEAQLDKSGLPSDRFFAERPEGSVSTLKIQRTQQEDSAVYLCASSYYTGGTEAFFGQGTRLTVV.

This chain connects TRBV6-4 to TRBJ2-1; 9 nucleotides agree with TRBD2. The CDR3 is 14 residues long. V gave up 5 bases and J gave up 8 bases; unmatched junction bases: 7. CDR1 MRHNA and CDR2 SNTAGT come from the germline V gene. CDR3 residues: CASSFAGGGDEQFF. DNA for the CDR3: TGTGCCAGCAGTTTCGCGGGAGGGGGCGATGAGCAGTTCTTC.

The J gene is TRBJ2-2, the V gene TRBV4-3; no clear D gene. The CDR3 covers 14 residues. Trimming left V 4 bases short and J 4 bases short, with 10 bases between. The germline gives CDR1 LGHNA, CDR2 YSLEER. DNA for the CDR3: TGCGCCAGCAGCCCACGAGCAAGCACCGGGGAGCTGTTTTTT. Amino acid sequence: CASSPRASTGELFF.

The CDR3: CASSSRGSAYEQYF. CDR3 DNA sequence: TGCGCCAGCAGCTCCAGGGGATCGGCCTACGAGCAGTACTTC. The chain employs TRBV5-1 and TRBJ2-7; tentative D call: TRBD1 (6 bases). Germline V gene data show CDR1 as SGHRS and CDR2 as YFSETQ. CDR3 length: 14 amino acids. Trimming took 3 bases from V and 2 from J, leaving 12 bases between them.

The chain joins TRBV6-6 to TRBJ1-1, with D unclear. CDR3 size: 14 residues. Trimming cost V 5 bases and J 5 bases, with 15 bases left between them. Germline V gene data show CDR1 as MNHNY and CDR2 as SVGAGI (reference sequence). The DNA of the CDR3 is TGTGCCAGCAGTCCCCTCCGGGGAGGGACTGAAGCTTTCTTT. Its protein product is CASSPLRGGTEAFF.

This rearrangement joins TRBV23-1 to TRBJ2-3; a weak D match, TRBD1 (5 bases). TRBV23-1 qualifies as an ORF whose function is uncertain. The germline V and J ends were trimmed by 10 bases and 1 base, with 12 bases remaining between them. The CDR3 runs to 13 residues. As DNA, the CDR3 is TGCGCCACGGGTGGGGCGGGCACAGATACGCAGTATTTT. Protein: CATGGAGTDTQYF.